This T cell receptor beta chain was sequenced for a study of OX40 agonist ivuxolimab in advanced cancers. This clone appeared once. Sequenced by immunoSEQ multiplex PCR; TCRdb stores in-frame clones only, minus some. The sample yields tens of thousands of clones, more than 85% seen once. The CDR3 spans 17 residues. Unmatched junction bases numbered 7, after V lost 4 bases and J lost 1 base. Germline V gene sequence: CDR1 KGHSH, CDR2 LQKENI. V is TRBV18 and J is TRBJ2-1, with 10 bases fitting TRBD2. The clonotype was recovered from an adult with an advanced solid tumor such as melanoma, head and neck, liver or kidney cancer. The sequences come from CD4+ or CD8+ T cells sorted from blood, collected in a trial of the OX40 agonist ivuxolimab. For the CDR3, the DNA is TGTGCCAGCTCACTGACCTCTAGCGGGGGATCCTACAATGAGCAGTTCTTC. Protein: CASSLTSSGGSYNEQFF.